The clone carrying this TCR beta chain was observed once. This table comes from immunoSEQ multiplex PCR, and its TCRdb copy is limited to in-frame clones, with some not included. The sample lists roughly 230,000 clones; approximately 84% were seen once. These data belong to a study of blood T cell repertoires in COVID-19. This TCR came from a man aged 45 to 65 with active or convalescent COVID-19. The sequenced sample was peripheral blood.

The CDR3 here is CASSLQGDYGYTF. CDR3 in DNA: TGTGCCAGCAGTTTACAGGGTGACTATGGCTACACCTTC. V is TRBV27 and J is TRBJ1-2; the D gene is possibly TRBD1 (5 bases). Germline V gene data show CDR1 as MNHEY and CDR2 as SMNVEV (reference sequence). Trimming left V 2 bases short and J 3 bases short, with 7 bases between. The CDR3 is 13 residues long.